This entry features one TCR beta chain sequence. The target of this receptor is not known. Base quality data are lacking; no much larger clone is found one base away. These data belong to a study of shared clonotypes between healthy human individuals (dated by TCRdb to about 2020). Background on the whole study: The cohort comprised two women and a few men aged 18 to 49 years. The study deeply sequenced blood TCR repertoires of five healthy adults to estimate repertoire size and the extent of clonotype sharing between individuals. Leukapheresis yielded between about 0.85 and 10 billion PBMCs per donor. To increase sequencing depth and limit assay-specific biases, TCR repertoire library preparation and sequencing were carried out by different laboratories using diverse techniques. General findings and caveats noted by the study authors: Because the study included a small number of donors, the genetic and exposure-history diversity represented was limited. Sampling was limited to blood, and TCR repertoires in tissue likely differ from TCR repertoires in blood. Pairwise subsampling indicated that sequencing depth was expected to affect the degree of clonotype sharing among donors.

TCR CDR3 regions were amplified from genomic DNA by multiplex PCR using the deep immunoSEQ assay. Genomic DNA extracted from each cell subset was distributed evenly over all wells of several immunoSEQ 96-well plates, and each plate served as one replicate. For unsorted PBMC, around 300 ng of genomic DNA, equivalent to about 32,000 T cell genomes, went into each replicate PCR. Ten immunoSEQ deep assay plates were used to sequence the unsorted PBMC genomic DNA. Purified libraries were measured with a Qubit 3.0 fluorometer, size-checked on a Bioanalyzer 2100, and measured again with the KAPA Library Quantification kit. A separate single-read 150-cycle Illumina NextSeq 550 flow cell was used to sequence each immunoSEQ 96-well plate. The authors' analysis ran thus. Because the immunoSEQ output included only junctional sequences and no quality scores, the filtering could not be the same as the filtering used for full-length reads. To assign V/J genes and CDR3, sequences were annotated using PyIR, a Python wrapper for IgBLAST v1.9, with IMGT germline references. Reads with weak V/J assignments (E-value above 1e-6), missing CDR3, stop codons, out-of-frame junctions, or ambiguous translated residues were removed. V3J clonotypes were defined by identical inferred V gene, J gene, and CDR3 amino acid sequence. To compute the percentage overlap between repertoires, the number of shared unique clonotypes was divided by the size of the smaller repertoire. Three approaches were used to assess repertoire richness: RTK rarefaction, the Chao1 estimator, and Recon v2.1 estimates of unobserved clonotypes. TCRdb mirrors the immuneACCESS table, restricted to in-frame sequences. Some clones are absent from its copies; in checked studies, under half trace to an unresolved V gene, and the reason for the others is unknown. V, J and clone size were drawn from that table, and D and trimming were deduced from the DNA. The sample records about half a million clones, more than 70% of which are singletons. The ten largest clonotypes hold 12% of the sample.

The CDR3 has 13 amino acids, counting the end cysteine and phenylalanine. The DNA shown is the 39-base CDR3, in frame from base 1. V loses 7 bases at its end and J loses 6 bases; junction bases beyond the gene matches: 10. CDR1 and CDR2, per the germline V gene, are SQVTM and ANQGSEA. Donors were healthy HIV-negative adults with no recently reported acute infections or vaccinations. All donors were Caucasian adults living in Nashville, Tennessee, USA. In the unsorted samples, 70 million to 95 million PBMCs were counted, and genomic DNA was extracted using the QIAamp DNA Blood Mini kit. Blood was obtained by leukapheresis, after which PBMCs were separated by Ficoll-Histopaque density gradient centrifugation and cryopreserved in liquid nitrogen vapor phase.

The chain links TRBV29-1 with TRBJ2-3; the central 7 bases match TRBD1. Sequenced input: PBMCs. The sequence was obtained from a woman between 40 and 55 years old in good health. Some clones in this sample may be carry-over from other donors' samples. The CDR3 corresponds to CSGYRGDVDTQYF. The sequenced DNA: TGCAGCGGTTACAGGGGAGATGTGGATACGCAGTATTTT.